The clone carrying this TCR beta chain was seen a handful of times. The data were produced by immunoSEQ multiplex PCR, yet TCRdb's version contains in-frame clones alone and is incomplete. The table includes roughly 80,000 clones, roughly 91% detected once. These data originate in a study of OX40 agonist ivuxolimab in advanced cancers. Germline V gene data show CDR1 as SGHRS and CDR2 as YFSETQ. The CDR3 runs 13 residues. V was cut by 0 bases and J by 0 bases, with 3 bases left in between. The V gene is TRBV5-1, the J gene TRBJ1-1; D is unclear. Sequenced material: CD4+ or CD8+ T cells sorted from blood, taken in a trial of the OX40 agonist ivuxolimab. The receptor's source is an adult with an advanced solid tumor such as melanoma, head and neck, liver or kidney cancer. This CDR3 reads CASSLGMNTEAFF. DNA for the CDR3: TGCGCCAGCAGCTTGGGGATGAACACTGAAGCTTTCTTT.